These 16 T cell receptor beta chains share one sample of origin, sequenced in a study of yellow fever vaccine responses in identical twins. TCRdb ran MiXCR on the RT-PCR reads and lists one entry per CDR3 protein. The table lists roughly 36,000 distinct CDR3 sequences, less than 70% of them singletons. The material was T cells from blood (PBMCs), unsorted or a sorted subset (not recorded which), obtained before or after yellow fever vaccination (not recorded which). All receptors derive from a woman aged 18-29 years who received the yellow fever vaccine.

The J gene is TRBJ2-3, the V gene TRBV2; D remains ambiguous. Per germline, CDR1 SNHLY and CDR2 FYNNEI. V lost 1 base to trimming and J lost 0 bases, with 8 bases between them. The CDR3 contains 15 residues. CDR3 DNA: TGTGCCAGCAGTGAAGAACCGGCTAGCACAGATACGCAGTATTTT. It specifies CASSEEPASTDTQYF. The entire variable domain, with the rest obtained from reference TRBV2 and TRBJ2-3, is as follows: EPEVTQTPSHQVTQMGQEVILRCVPISNHLYFYWYRQILGQKVEFLVSFYNNEISEKSEIFDDQFSVERPDGSNFTLKIRSTKLEDSAMYFCASSEEPASTDTQYFGPGTRLTVL.

This sequence joins TRBV11-3 and TRBJ2-7; TRBD2 aligns across 7 bases. CDR1 is SGHNT, CDR2 YENEEA, per germline. CDR3 length: 13 amino acids. Trimming cost V 4 bases and J 1 base; bases outside gene matches: 1. The CDR3 DNA follows: TGTGCCAGCAGCTGGGGACTATCCTACGAGCAGTACTTC. Translated: CASSWGLSYEQYF.

The V and J genes are TRBV2 and TRBJ2-1, with a possible D match to TRBD2 (6 bases). Trimming stripped 6 bases from V and 8 bases from J, with 11 bases between. This CDR3 spans 12 amino acids. Germline V lookup: CDR1 SNHLY, CDR2 FYNNEI. CDR3 protein: CASSGRDYEQFF. The DNA for the CDR3 is TGTGCCAGCAGCGGGCGGGACTATGAGCAGTTCTTC.

V and J are TRBV5-6 and TRBJ1-5; no definite D call. The CDR3 totals 17 residues. The ends were cut back, 0 bases at V and 0 bases at J, with 13 bases in the middle. Germline CDR1 reads SGHDT; CDR2 reads YYEEEE. This CDR3 reads CASSLGTDPYSNQPQHF. The CDR3 DNA sequence: TGTGCCAGCAGCTTGGGGACGGATCCCTATAGCAATCAGCCCCAGCATTTT.

The V and J genes are TRBV7-3 and TRBJ2-7; possibly TRBD1 for D (6 bases). The V end was cut by 1 base, the J end by 6 bases, with 22 bases between. CDR3 length: 17 residues. Germline V lookup: CDR1 SGHTA, CDR2 FQGTGA. The DNA of the CDR3 is TGTGCCAGCAGCTTAAAATTGGGTGGAACAGGGTCCGGCGAGCAGTACTTC. This sequence encodes CASSLKLGGTGSGEQYF. Full variable domain (missing parts from reference TRBV7-3 and TRBJ2-7): GAGVSQTPSNKVTEKGKYVELRCDPISGHTALYWYRQSLGQGPEFLIYFQGTGAADDSGLPNDRFFAVRPEGSVSTLKIQRTERGDSAVYLCASSLKLGGTGSGEQYFGPGTRLTVT.

The chain recombines TRBV7-9 with TRBJ2-1; D is perhaps TRBD1 (5 bases). V lost 0 bases and J 0 bases, leaving 15 bases between the germline ends. The CDR3 extends over 18 amino acids. Germline lookup yields CDR1 SEHNR and CDR2 FQNEAQ (reference sequence). This CDR3 reads CASSLARIGQSSYNEQFF. DNA for the CDR3: TGTGCCAGCAGCTTAGCAAGAATAGGACAAAGCTCCTACAATGAGCAGTTCTTC.

This sequence joins TRBV5-5 and TRBJ1-5, with D tentatively TRBD1 (5 bases). CDR3 length: 17 amino acids. Trimming shortened V by 4 bases and J by 7 bases, and 24 bases separated the two germline ends. Germline V gene lookup returns CDR1 SGHKS and CDR2 YYEKEE (reference sequence). CDR3 in amino acids: CASSRADPDTYEQPQHF. The CDR3 nucleotides read TGTGCCAGCAGCCGGGCGGATCCGGACACCTACGAGCAGCCCCAGCATTTT.

By share, this clonotype ranks as medium-sized. This chain links TRBV21-1 with TRBJ1-1; the table's D call, TRBD1, was not checked against the DNA. TRBV21-1 is termed a pseudogene. The length of the CDR3 is 18 residues. The CDR3 nucleotides read TGTGCCAGCAGCAAAGCCCCCAGGGGTTTGGGGGCGAACACTGAAGCTTTCTTT. Translated, it gives CASSKAPRGLGANTEAFF.

This chain joins TRBV19 and TRBJ1-4, with D perhaps matching TRBD1 (5 bases). Per germline, CDR1 LNHDA and CDR2 SQIVND (reference sequence). This CDR3 has 13 residues. Trimming left V 8 bases short and J 3 bases short, with 10 bases between. The CDR3 region has the DNA TGTGCCAGTCGACAGTCCGCTAATGAAAAACTGTTTTTT. It specifies CASRQSANEKLFF.

The rearrangement links TRBV6-1 to TRBJ1-2; TRBD1 might be the D (6 bases). Germline CDR1 and CDR2: MNHNS and SASEGT. The CDR3 covers 14 residues. Trimming stripped 5 bases from V and 4 bases from J, with 14 bases between. The CDR3 loop is CASSPTGPSYGYTF. CDR3 in DNA: TGTGCCAGCAGTCCGACAGGTCCCAGCTATGGCTACACCTTC.

The CDR3 sequence: CASSLTGDEQYV. The CDR3 region has the DNA TGTGCCAGCAGCTTGACGGGGGACGAGCAGTACGTC. The chain carries TRBV7-3 and TRBJ2-7, with D tentatively TRBD2 (6 bases). The ends were cut back, 3 bases at V and 5 bases at J, with 8 bases in the middle. CDR1 SGHTA and CDR2 FQGTGA come from the germline V gene. There are 12 residues in the CDR3.

Only a few counts were recorded for this clonotype. The V and J genes are TRBV29-1 and TRBJ1-4, with 9 bases matching TRBD1. The CDR3 contains 13 residues. Losses at the gene ends were 6 bases for V and 5 bases for J; bases not matched to a gene: 4. Germline V gives CDR1 SQVTM, CDR2 ANQGSEA. DNA of the CDR3: TGCAGCGTAGGGACAGGGTTGAATGAAAAACTGTTTTTT. It codes for CSVGTGLNEKLFF.

This clonotype was seen a few times. The chain links TRBV12-5 to TRBJ2-3; D is uncertain. From germline, CDR1 is LGHNT and CDR2 FRNRAP. The ends were cut back, 2 bases at V and 6 bases at J, with 9 bases in the middle. There are 13 residues in the CDR3. CDR3 protein: CASGLSQADTQYF. CDR3 in DNA: TGTGCTAGTGGTTTGTCCCAGGCGGATACGCAGTATTTT.

This clonotype was detected a few times. The V gene is TRBV14, the J gene TRBJ2-4; 8 bases are shared with TRBD2. With V trimmed by 1 base and J by 4 bases, 3 bases remained unmatched. Germline CDR1 reads SGHDN; CDR2 reads FVKESK. This CDR3 is 15 amino acids long. For the CDR3, the DNA is TGTGCCAGCAGCCAAGTTGGCGGGGGGAAAAACATTCAGTACTTC. Protein sequence: CASSQVGGGKNIQYF.

The rearrangement joins TRBV29-1 to TRBJ2-1; the match to TRBD1 covers 9 bases. This CDR3 has 13 residues. The ends lost 5 bases at V and 8 bases at J; junction bases unmatched: 7. Per germline, CDR1 SQVTM and CDR2 ANQGSEA. The CDR3 sequence is CSVSHRGLDEQFF. The CDR3 DNA follows: TGCAGCGTTAGTCACAGGGGGCTTGATGAGCAGTTCTTC.

This clonotype has more than one count but fewer than ten. The chain uses TRBV4-3 and TRBJ2-3; the match to TRBD2 covers 9 bases. CDR3 length: 16 residues. Germline V gene data show CDR1 as LGHNA and CDR2 as YSLEER. J lost 2 bases, V lost 2 bases, and 5 bases had no gene match. The CDR3 coding sequence is TGCGCCAGCAGCCAATCCCTAGCGGGGCTCACAGATACGCAGTATTTT. Translating gives CASSQSLAGLTDTQYF.